Only one count was recorded for the clone carrying this TCR beta chain. These data come from a study of CD8 T cells in Susac syndrome. A quantity of roughly 0.5 to 1 ug RNA underwent reverse transcription using random hexamers. TCRdb re-called the immunoSEQ multiplex PCR reads through MiXCR, storing one row per CDR3 protein. The repertoire holds about 180,000 distinct CDR3 sequences, with over 85% as singletons. The CDR3 runs to 15 residues. The germline V gene has CDR1 SGHRS and CDR2 YFSETQ. V lost 0 bases and J lost 7, with 14 bases in between. This receptor was identified in a human donor with multiple sclerosis. The chain has TRBV5-1 and TRBJ2-1; the D is unclear. Sequences were obtained from CD4+ T cells from PBMCs. In DNA, the CDR3 is TGCGCCAGCAGCTTGGGACTCCAAAGTCGGAATGAGCAGTTCTTC. This codes for CASSLGLQSRNEQFF.